Included here is one T cell receptor beta chain sequence, with context. These data come from a study of PD-1 blockade in classical Hodgkin lymphoma. CDR3 length equals 15 residues. CDR1 and CDR2 from the germline V gene are MNHEY and SVGAGI. With 6 bases clipped from V and 6 bases from J, the junction kept 8 bases outside the gene matches. This table comes from immunoSEQ multiplex PCR, and its TCRdb copy is limited to in-frame clones, with some not included. The sample lists about 93,000 clones; roughly 81% were seen once. Each and every patient relapsed after autologous stem cell transplantation, and patients got differing brentuximab vedotin exposure.

Sequences were derived from peripheral blood mononuclear cells (PBMCs), sampled before the second cycle of nivolumab. The chain links TRBV6-5 to TRBJ2-2; 9 bases fit TRBD2. This sequence originates from a human donor with classical Hodgkin lymphoma. CDR3 in amino acids: CASSHRGRASGELFF. DNA for the CDR3: TGTGCCAGCAGCCACCGCGGGAGGGCCTCCGGGGAGCTGTTTTTT.